The clone carrying this TCR beta chain was picked up one time. Germline loops: CDR1 LNHDA, CDR2 SQIVND (reference sequence). The CDR3 sequence is 13 residues long. Trimming left V 4 bases short and J 1 base short, with 7 bases between. Sequencing was performed with immunoSEQ multiplex PCR; in TCRdb, only in-frame clones are kept and a portion is missing. The sample carries around 120,000 clones, roughly 85% recorded once. This record belongs to a study of blood T cell repertoires in COVID-19. The receptor comes from a human donor in a cohort sampled during active COVID-19. Specimen: peripheral blood. This sequence joins TRBV19 and TRBJ1-1; no reliable D call. CDR3 sequence: CASSNQKNTEAFF. CDR3 DNA: TGTGCCAGTAGTAACCAGAAGAACACTGAAGCTTTCTTT.